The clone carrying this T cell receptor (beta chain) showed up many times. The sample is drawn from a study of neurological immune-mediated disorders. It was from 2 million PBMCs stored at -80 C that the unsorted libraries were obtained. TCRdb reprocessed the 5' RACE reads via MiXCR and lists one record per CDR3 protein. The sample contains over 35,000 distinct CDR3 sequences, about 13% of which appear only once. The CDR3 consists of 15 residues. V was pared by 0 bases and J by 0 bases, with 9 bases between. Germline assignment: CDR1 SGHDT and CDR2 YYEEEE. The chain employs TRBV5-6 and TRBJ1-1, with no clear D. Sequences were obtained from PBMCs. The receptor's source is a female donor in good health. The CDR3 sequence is CASSLVGSLNTEAFF. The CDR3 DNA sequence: TGTGCCAGCAGCTTGGTAGGCTCCCTGAACACTGAAGCTTTCTTT.